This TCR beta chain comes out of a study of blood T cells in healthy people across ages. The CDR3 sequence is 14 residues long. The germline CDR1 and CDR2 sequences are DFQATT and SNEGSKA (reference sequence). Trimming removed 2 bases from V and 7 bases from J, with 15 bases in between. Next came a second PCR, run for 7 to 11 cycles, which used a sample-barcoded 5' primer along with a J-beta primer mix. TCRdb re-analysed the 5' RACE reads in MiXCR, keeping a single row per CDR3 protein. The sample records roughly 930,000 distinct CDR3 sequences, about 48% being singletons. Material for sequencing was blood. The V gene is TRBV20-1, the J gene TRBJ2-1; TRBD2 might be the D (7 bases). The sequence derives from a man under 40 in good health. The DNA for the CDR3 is TGCAGTGCTAGATCTGGGGGGGGCCAGAATGAGCAGTTCTTC. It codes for CSARSGGGQNEQFF.